Sequencing of this T cell receptor beta chain was carried out in a study of blood T cell repertoires in COVID-19. CDR3 length equals 15 residues. The junction had 7 bases not matched to a gene; V was cut back by 3 bases and J by 2 bases. In germline, CDR1 is MGHRA, CDR2 YSYEKL. Some clones are missing from TCRdb's copy, which holds only in-frame ones; the method was immunoSEQ multiplex PCR. The sample carries under 150,000 clones, roughly 90% recorded once. V is TRBV4-1 and J is TRBJ2-7; 7 bases are shared with TRBD1. The sequence was collected from a woman aged 25 to 39 with acute COVID-19. The sample consisted of PBMCs or T cells enriched from blood (not recorded which). CDR3 bases: TGCGCCAGCAGCCAGGTTTCGACAGGGCCCTACGAGCAGTACTTC. Translation gives CASSQVSTGPYEQYF.